The clone carrying this T cell receptor beta chain was picked up a small number of times. TCRdb called the 5' RACE reads again in MiXCR, with one record for every CDR3 protein. This sample has over 150,000 distinct CDR3 sequences, with about a fifth found just once. Germline CDR1 and CDR2: DFQATT and SNEGSKA (reference sequence). V was cut by 3 bases and J by 7 bases, with 12 bases left in between. This CDR3 is built from 12 residues. The sample belongs to a study of T-cell memory formation after mild COVID-19. The source is an adult woman who had mild COVID-19 (a few samples of this study predate the infection). Cell type and time point are not known. The V gene is TRBV20-1, the J gene TRBJ1-1; D call uncertain. Sequencing was done on a sample of PBMCs or a T cell subset sorted from them (not recorded which). CDR3: CSASAEMNEAFF. CDR3 in DNA: TGCAGTGCTAGCGCGGAAATGAATGAAGCTTTCTTT.